This record covers a single T cell receptor beta chain. This record comes from a study of control samples from healthy donors and cancer patients. The assay was immunoSEQ multiplex PCR, and TCRdb's table has in-frame clones only and misses some. The repertoire holds more than 95,000 clones, about 92% seen once, with over 8% in the top ten. Material: blood. The clonotype originates from a man younger than 35 in good health.

The CDR3 sequence is CASSHRVAPGWDTQYF. The CDR3 DNA reads as TGTGCCAGCAGCCACAGAGTAGCGCCTGGTTGGGATACGCAGTATTTT. The chain joins TRBV14 to TRBJ2-3, with D maybe TRBD2 (5 bases). In germline, CDR1 is SGHDN, CDR2 FVKESK. This CDR3 contains 16 residues. Trimming shortened V by 3 bases and J by 6 bases, and 19 bases separated the two germline ends.